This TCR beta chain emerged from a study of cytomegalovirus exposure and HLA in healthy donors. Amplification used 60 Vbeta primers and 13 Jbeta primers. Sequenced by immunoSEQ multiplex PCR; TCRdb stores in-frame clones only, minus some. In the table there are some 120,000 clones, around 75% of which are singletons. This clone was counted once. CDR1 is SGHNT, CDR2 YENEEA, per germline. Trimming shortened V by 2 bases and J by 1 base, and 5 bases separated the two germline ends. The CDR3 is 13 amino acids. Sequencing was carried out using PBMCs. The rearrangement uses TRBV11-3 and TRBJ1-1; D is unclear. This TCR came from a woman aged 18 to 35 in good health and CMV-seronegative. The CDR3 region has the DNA TGTGCCAGCAGCTTAAGGAGGAACACTGAAGCTTTCTTT. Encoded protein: CASSLRRNTEAFF. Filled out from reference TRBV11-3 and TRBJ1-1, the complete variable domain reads EAGVVQSPRYKIIEKKQPVAFWCNPISGHNTLYWYLQNLGQGPELLIRYENEEAVDDSQLPKDRFSAERLKGVDSTLKIQPAELGDSAVYLCASSLRRNTEAFFGQGTRLTVV.